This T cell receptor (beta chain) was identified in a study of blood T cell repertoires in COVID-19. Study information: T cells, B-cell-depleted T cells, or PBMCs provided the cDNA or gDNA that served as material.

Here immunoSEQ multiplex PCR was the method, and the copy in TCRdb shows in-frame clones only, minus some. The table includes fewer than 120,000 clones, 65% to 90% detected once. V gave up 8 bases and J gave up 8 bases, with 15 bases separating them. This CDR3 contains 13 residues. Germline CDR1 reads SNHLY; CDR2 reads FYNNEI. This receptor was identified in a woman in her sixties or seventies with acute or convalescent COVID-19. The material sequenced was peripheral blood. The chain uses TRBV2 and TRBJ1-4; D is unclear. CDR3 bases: TGTGCCAGCTCACAAAGCGAGGTCGAAAAACTGTTTTTT. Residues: CASSQSEVEKLFF.